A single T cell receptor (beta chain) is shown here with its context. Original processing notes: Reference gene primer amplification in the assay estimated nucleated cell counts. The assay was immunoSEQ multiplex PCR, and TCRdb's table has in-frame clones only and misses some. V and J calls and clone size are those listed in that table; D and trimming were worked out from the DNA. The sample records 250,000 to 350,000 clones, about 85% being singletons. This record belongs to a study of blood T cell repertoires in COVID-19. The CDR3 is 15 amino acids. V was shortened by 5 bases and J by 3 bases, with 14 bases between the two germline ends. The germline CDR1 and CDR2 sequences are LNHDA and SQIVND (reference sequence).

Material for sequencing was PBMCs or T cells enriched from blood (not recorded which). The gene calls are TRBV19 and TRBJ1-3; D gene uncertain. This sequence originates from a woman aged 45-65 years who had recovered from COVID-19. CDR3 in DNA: TGTGCCAGTAGTGCGCCGGGGTCCTTTGGAAACACCATATATTTT. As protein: CASSAPGSFGNTIYF.